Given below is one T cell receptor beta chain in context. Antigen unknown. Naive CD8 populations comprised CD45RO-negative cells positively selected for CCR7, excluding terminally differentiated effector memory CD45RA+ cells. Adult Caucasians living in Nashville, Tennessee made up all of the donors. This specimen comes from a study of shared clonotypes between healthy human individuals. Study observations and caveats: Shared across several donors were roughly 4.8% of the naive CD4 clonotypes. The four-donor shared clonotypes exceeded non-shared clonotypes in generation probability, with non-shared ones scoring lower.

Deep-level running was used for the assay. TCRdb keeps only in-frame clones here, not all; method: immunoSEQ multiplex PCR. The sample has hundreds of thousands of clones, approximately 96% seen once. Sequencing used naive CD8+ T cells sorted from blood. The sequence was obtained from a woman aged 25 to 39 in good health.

CDR3 DNA: TGTGCCAGCACCCAAGATGGGGGCACTGAAGCTTTCTTT. Its translation: CASTQDGGTEAFF. The chain has TRBV27 and TRBJ1-1, with a weak D call TRBD1 (5 bases). The CDR3 covers 13 residues. V shed 7 bases and J shed 4 bases, with 13 bases lying between them. CDR1 and CDR2 (germline): MNHEY, SMNVEV (reference sequence).